Listed below are T cell receptor beta chains from one sample, sequenced in a study of OX40 agonist ivuxolimab in advanced cancers. TCRdb's table, derived via immunoSEQ multiplex PCR, lists solely in-frame clones and lacks some. Of 65,000 to 80,000 clones detected, 84% appear once; the ten largest clones hold approximately 2.1%. The sample was CD4+ or CD8+ T cells sorted from blood, taken in a trial of the OX40 agonist ivuxolimab. These receptors were taken from an adult with an advanced solid tumor such as melanoma, head and neck, liver or kidney cancer. Each CDR3 is given with its conserved first and last residue. Each record gives: CDR3 protein, CDR3 DNA, D gene, J gene, V gene. The D gene is left open where the match is weak.

CDR3aa: CASRGLGLTDTQYF; CDR3nt: TGTGCCAGCAGGGGTCTAGGCCTCACAGATACGCAGTATTTT; d_gene: .; j_gene: TRBJ2-3; v_gene: TRBV7-2
CDR3aa: CASSLLEAGSTSGSYNEQFF; CDR3nt: TGTGCCAGCAGCTTGTTAGAGGCGGGGTCGACTAGCGGCTCCTACAATGAGCAGTTCTTC; d_gene: TRBD2; j_gene: TRBJ2-1; v_gene: TRBV5-4
CDR3aa: CASSLSWSSYNEQFF; CDR3nt: TGTGCCAGCAGCTTATCGTGGAGCTCCTACAATGAGCAGTTCTTC; d_gene: .; j_gene: TRBJ2-1; v_gene: TRBV7-3
CDR3aa: CASSPEGNGYTF; CDR3nt: TGTGCCAGCTCACCCGAGGGAAATGGCTACACCTTC; d_gene: .; j_gene: TRBJ1-2; v_gene: TRBV18
CDR3aa: CASSLAITAYDQETQYF; CDR3nt: TGTGCCAGCAGCTTAGCGATTACAGCCTATGACCAAGAGACCCAGTACTTC; d_gene: .; j_gene: TRBJ2-5; v_gene: TRBV7-6
CDR3aa: CASSPLAGPNEKLFF; CDR3nt: TGTGCCAGTAGCCCTTTGGCAGGGCCTAATGAAAAACTGTTTTTT; d_gene: .; j_gene: TRBJ1-4; v_gene: TRBV19
CDR3aa: CASSVHRGGGHTF; CDR3nt: TGTGCCAGCAGCGTCCACAGGGGGGGCGGACACACCTTC; d_gene: TRBD1; j_gene: TRBJ1-2; v_gene: TRBV7-2
CDR3aa: CASSEPRGGSTEAFF; CDR3nt: TGTGCCAGCAGTGAACCCAGGGGGGGGAGCACTGAAGCTTTCTTT; d_gene: TRBD1; j_gene: TRBJ1-1; v_gene: TRBV25-1
CDR3aa: CASSLDLRLTNTEAFF; CDR3nt: TGTGCCAGCAGCTTGGATCTCCGACTTACGAACACTGAAGCTTTCTTT; d_gene: .; j_gene: TRBJ1-1; v_gene: TRBV5-4
CDR3aa: CASSQDTLNTEAFF; CDR3nt: TGTGCCAGCAGCCAGGACACCCTGAACACTGAAGCTTTCTTT; d_gene: .; j_gene: TRBJ1-1; v_gene: TRBV28
CDR3aa: CASSSQGRSYNEQFF; CDR3nt: TGTGCCAGCAGTTCACAGGGTAGGTCCTACAATGAGCAGTTCTTC; d_gene: .; j_gene: TRBJ2-1; v_gene: TRBV27
CDR3aa: CASSRLGTYEQYF; CDR3nt: TGTGCCAGCTCACGGTTAGGAACCTACGAGCAGTACTTC; d_gene: .; j_gene: TRBJ2-7; v_gene: TRBV27
CDR3aa: CASSLRTSRDYNSPLHF; CDR3nt: TGTGCCAGCAGCTTACGGACTTCACGGGACTATAATTCACCCCTCCACTTT; d_gene: .; j_gene: TRBJ1-6; v_gene: TRBV11-1
CDR3aa: CASSLASMGDSSWYYGYTF; CDR3nt: TGTGCCAGCAGCTTAGCGTCGATGGGCGACAGTTCTTGGTACTATGGCTACACCTTC; d_gene: .; j_gene: TRBJ1-2; v_gene: TRBV7-8
CDR3aa: CASSEDRGEDTQYF; CDR3nt: TGTGCCAGCAGTGAAGACCGGGGTGAGGATACGCAGTATTTT; d_gene: .; j_gene: TRBJ2-3; v_gene: TRBV6-1
CDR3aa: CASSLSSAEGVHTQYF; CDR3nt: TGTGCCAGCAGCTTATCTTCCGCGGAGGGAGTTCATACGCAGTATTTT; d_gene: .; j_gene: TRBJ2-3; v_gene: TRBV7-3
CDR3aa: CASSSPGGKGANEQFF; CDR3nt: TGTGCCAGCAGTTCCCCCGGGGGGAAGGGGGCCAATGAGCAGTTCTTC; d_gene: .; j_gene: TRBJ2-1; v_gene: TRBV27
CDR3aa: CASSFPFRSDEQYF; CDR3nt: TGTGCCAGCAGTTTCCCGTTCCGGAGCGACGAGCAGTACTTC; d_gene: .; j_gene: TRBJ2-7; v_gene: TRBV28
CDR3aa: CASSSGLAGDLNEQYF; CDR3nt: TGTGCCAGCAGCTCAGGACTAGCGGGAGACTTGAACGAGCAGTACTTC; d_gene: TRBD2; j_gene: TRBJ2-7; v_gene: TRBV5-6
CDR3aa: CASSTNTGELFF; CDR3nt: TGTGCCAGCAGCACGAACACCGGGGAGCTGTTTTTT; d_gene: .; j_gene: TRBJ2-2; v_gene: TRBV7-9
CDR3aa: CAYHLGRADTQYF; CDR3nt: TGTGCCTACCATCTGGGAAGGGCAGATACGCAGTATTTT; d_gene: .; j_gene: TRBJ2-3; v_gene: TRBV30
CDR3aa: CASSQDFSGNEQFF; CDR3nt: TGCGCCAGCAGCCAAGATTTTAGCGGGAATGAGCAGTTCTTC; d_gene: TRBD2; j_gene: TRBJ2-1; v_gene: TRBV4-3
CDR3aa: CASSEGLANEQFF; CDR3nt: TGTGCCAGCAGCGAGGGACTAGCGAATGAGCAGTTCTTC; d_gene: TRBD2; j_gene: TRBJ2-1; v_gene: TRBV9
CDR3aa: CAWGRDRQSEQYF; CDR3nt: TGTGCCTGGGGGCGGGACAGGCAGTCCGAGCAGTACTTC; d_gene: TRBD1; j_gene: TRBJ2-7; v_gene: TRBV30
CDR3aa: CASRPGIANSPLHF; CDR3nt: TGTGCCAGCAGGCCGGGGATAGCTAATTCACCCCTCCACTTT; d_gene: .; j_gene: TRBJ1-6; v_gene: TRBV9
CDR3aa: CASNHPSGGTDTQYF; CDR3nt: TGTGCCAGCAACCATCCTAGCGGAGGTACAGATACGCAGTATTTT; d_gene: TRBD2; j_gene: TRBJ2-3; v_gene: TRBV2
CDR3aa: CASSLAGQGGQGEQFF; CDR3nt: TGCGCCAGCAGCTTGGCCGGGCAGGGAGGACAAGGTGAGCAGTTCTTC; d_gene: .; j_gene: TRBJ2-1; v_gene: TRBV5-1
CDR3aa: CSVSQADTQYF; CDR3nt: TGCAGCGTCTCGCAGGCCGATACGCAGTATTTT; d_gene: .; j_gene: TRBJ2-3; v_gene: TRBV29-1